The TCR beta chain under discussion was sequenced for a study of T cell responses to AZD1222 COVID-19 vaccine. As for this clone: Its specificity is not known.

The protocol was immunoSEQ multiplex PCR, while the TCRdb copy is restricted to in-frame clones and leaves out a portion. The sample holds over 120,000 clones; approximately 88% are singletons and the top ten take approximately 5.6%. The study, taken as a whole, reports: Among vaccine-associated CD4 TCRs, coverage spanned spike, with dominance at 160-218 and 743-854. Sampling that yielded the repertoires occurred only after the peak T cell response. Increases in Spike-specific TCR breadth and depth were seen after two AZD1222 doses.

Trimming cost V 1 base and J 5 bases; bases outside gene matches: 3. Germline V gives CDR1 MDHEN, CDR2 SYDVKM. The CDR3 runs 16 residues. The sequences come from peripheral blood, collected 28 days after the second dose of the MenACWY control vaccine. This TCR derives from an adult who received the MenACWY meningococcal vaccine as a control. V gene TRBV28 combines with J gene TRBJ2-1; 12 positions agree with TRBD2. Written as DNA, the CDR3 is TGTGCCAGCAGTTTATATGGACTAGCGGGGCACAATGAGCAGTTCTTC. Translating gives CASSLYGLAGHNEQFF. The variable domain in full, completed from reference TRBV28 and TRBJ2-1, reads DVKVTQSSRYLVKRTGEKVFLECVQDMDHENMFWYRQDPGLGLRLIYFSYDVKMKEKGDIPEGYSVSREKKERFSLILESASTNQTSMYLCASSLYGLAGHNEQFFGPGTRLTVL.